This TCR beta chain was sequenced for a study of T cell responses to AZD1222 COVID-19 vaccine. CDR3 length: 13 residues. Germline V gives CDR1 MNHNS, CDR2 SASEGT. Trimming stripped 2 bases from V and 6 bases from J, with 7 bases between. The table came from immunoSEQ multiplex PCR; TCRdb's copy has only in-frame clones and leaves some out. The sample lists 100,000 to 150,000 clones; roughly 89% were seen once. V usage is TRBV6-1 and J usage is TRBJ2-2; D is ambiguous. The origin of this receptor is an adult who received the AZD1222 COVID-19 vaccine. Source: peripheral blood, taken 28 days after the second AZD1222 dose. In DNA form, the CDR3 reads TGTGCCAGCAGTGAATCGCAGGCCGGGGAGCTGTTTTTT. Encoded protein: CASSESQAGELFF.